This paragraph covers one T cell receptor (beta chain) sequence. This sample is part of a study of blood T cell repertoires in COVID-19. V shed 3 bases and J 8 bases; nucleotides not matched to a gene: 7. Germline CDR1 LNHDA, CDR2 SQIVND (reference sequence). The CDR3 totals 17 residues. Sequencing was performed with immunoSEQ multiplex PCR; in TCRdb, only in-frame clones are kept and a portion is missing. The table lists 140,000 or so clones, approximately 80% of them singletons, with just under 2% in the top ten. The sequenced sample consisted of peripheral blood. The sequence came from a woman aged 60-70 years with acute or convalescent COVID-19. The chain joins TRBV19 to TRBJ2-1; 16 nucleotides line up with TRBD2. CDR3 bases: TGTGCCAGTAGTATGTCGGGACTAGCGGGAGGGATTGATGAGCAGTTCTTC. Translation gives CASSMSGLAGGIDEQFF.